The TCR beta chain described here comes from a study of CD8 T cells in ankylosing spondylitis. Study-level results: In peripheral blood, disease-linked CD8+ clones occurred at relatively low frequencies. According to the report, clones linked to the disease were significantly enriched in matched synovial fluid samples taken from ankylosing spondylitis patients. Past research had described some motif variants in reactive arthritis synovial fluid and blood. Fewer than ten highly homologous variants made up a TCR beta motif that seemed to typify ankylosing spondylitis blood.

As the method for making TCR beta libraries, quantitative 5'-RACE with molecular barcodes was used. TCRdb re-derived calls from the 5' RACE reads in MiXCR, one entry per CDR3 protein. This repertoire shows roughly 440,000 distinct CDR3 sequences, approximately 17% found once; its top ten account for 1%. Germline assignment: CDR1 DFQATT and CDR2 SNEGSKA (reference sequence). CDR3 length: 14 amino acids. The J segment lost 0 bases and the V segment lost 5 bases, leaving 5 bases of the junction unmatched. On this clonotype itself: The antigen remains undetermined.

The sample consisted of blood, either unsorted or a sorted T cell fraction (not recorded which). This chain joins TRBV20-1 and TRBJ2-7; TRBD2 matches at 9 bases. This receptor was taken from a male donor with ankylosing spondylitis. CDR3 coding DNA: TGCAGTGCTGAGCCTAGCGGGAACTCCTACGAGCAGTACTTC. Residues: CSAEPSGNSYEQYF.